The entry below describes one TCR beta chain. This entry is derived from a study of control samples from healthy donors and cancer patients. Clones were read by immunoSEQ multiplex PCR, and TCRdb kept only the in-frame ones, dropping some. The data contain more than 95,000 clones, roughly nine tenths of them singletons. Germline CDR1 SNHLY, CDR2 FYNNEI. The V end lost 6 bases, the J end lost 6 bases, and 11 bases lay between the germline ends. CDR3 length: 12 amino acids. The sample taken for sequencing was PBMCs. The chain links TRBV2 to TRBJ1-1, with D unresolved. The TCR was taken from a woman between 45 and 60 years old with colorectal cancer. The CDR3 coding sequence is TGTGCCAGCAGGGGGTGGCCTGCTGAAGCTTTCTTT. Translated, it gives CASRGWPAEAFF.